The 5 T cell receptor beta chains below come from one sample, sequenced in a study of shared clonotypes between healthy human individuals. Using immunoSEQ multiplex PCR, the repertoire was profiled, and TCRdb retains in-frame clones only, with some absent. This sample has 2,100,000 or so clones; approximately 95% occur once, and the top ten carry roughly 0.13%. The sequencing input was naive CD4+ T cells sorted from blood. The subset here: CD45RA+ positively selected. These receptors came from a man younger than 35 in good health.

In nucleotides, the CDR3 is TGTGCCTGCCGAATGAACACTGAAGCTTTCTTT. This translates into CACRMNTEAFF. The chain is built from TRBV30 and TRBJ1-1; D ambiguous. The CDR3 covers 11 residues. In germline, CDR1 is GTSNPN, CDR2 SVGIG (reference sequence). V was shortened by 6 bases and J by 0 bases, with 5 bases between the two germline ends.

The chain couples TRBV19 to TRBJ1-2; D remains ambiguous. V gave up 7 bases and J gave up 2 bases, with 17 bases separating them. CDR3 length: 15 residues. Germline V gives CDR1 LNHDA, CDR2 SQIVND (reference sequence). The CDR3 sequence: CASKRLQETNYGYTF. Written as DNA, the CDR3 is TGTGCCAGTAAGCGGTTGCAGGAGACGAACTATGGCTACACCTTC. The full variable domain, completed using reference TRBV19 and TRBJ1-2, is DGGITQSPKYLFRKEGQNVTLSCEQNLNHDAMYWYRQDPGQGLRLIYYSQIVNDFQKGDIAEGYSVSREKKESFPLTVTSAQKNPTAFYLCASKRLQETNYGYTFGSGTRLTVV.

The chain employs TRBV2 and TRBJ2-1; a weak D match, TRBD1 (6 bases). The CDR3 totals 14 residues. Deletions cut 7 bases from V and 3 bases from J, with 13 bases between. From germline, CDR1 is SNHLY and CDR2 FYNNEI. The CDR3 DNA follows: TGTGCCAGCACCGGGACAAGGAACTACAATGAGCAGTTCTTC. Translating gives CASTGTRNYNEQFF.

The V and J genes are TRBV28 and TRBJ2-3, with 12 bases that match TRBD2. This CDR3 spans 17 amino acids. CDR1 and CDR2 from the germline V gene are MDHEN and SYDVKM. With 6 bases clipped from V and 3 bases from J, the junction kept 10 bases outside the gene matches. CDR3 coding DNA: TGTGCCAGCAGGACAAGACTAGCGGGGGCAGAGACAGATACGCAGTATTTT. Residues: CASRTRLAGAETDTQYF.

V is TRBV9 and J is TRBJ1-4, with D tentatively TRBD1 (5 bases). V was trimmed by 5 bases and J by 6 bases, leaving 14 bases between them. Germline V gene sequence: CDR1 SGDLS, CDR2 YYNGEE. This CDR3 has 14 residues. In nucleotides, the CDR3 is TGTGCCAGCAGTTTCTCCGGGACGGATGAAAAACTGTTTTTT. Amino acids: CASSFSGTDEKLFF.